This section outlines one T cell receptor (beta chain) sequence together with its context. What it binds is unknown. The record originates from a study of a mutant IDH1 vaccine in newly diagnosed glioma. Study-level information: Vaccination started 4-6 weeks after radiotherapy alone, or with temozolomide cycles. Patients previously underwent radiotherapy, temozolomide, or both, and most underwent both.

This CDR3 contains 14 residues. After removal of 7 bases from V and 4 bases from J, the junction contained 7 bases not matched to a gene. CDR1 is MNHNY, CDR2 SVGAGI, per germline (reference sequence). Here immunoSEQ multiplex PCR was the method, and the copy in TCRdb shows in-frame clones only, minus some. The sample yields roughly 30,000 clones, just under 80% seen once. Stated time point: week 11, during vaccination. Vaccination used 300 ug of mutant IDH1 20-mer peptide per dose, with topical imiquimod. The sequences come from PBMCs, collected from a glioma patient whose treatment included an IDH1 peptide vaccine. The origin of this receptor is a man aged 30-40 years with glioma. V and J are TRBV6-6 and TRBJ2-1; 7 positions agree with TRBD1. CDR3 region: CASTPQGVYNEQFF. CDR3 DNA sequence: TGTGCCAGCACCCCTCAGGGGGTTTACAATGAGCAGTTCTTC.